The 17 T cell receptor beta chains below all came from one sample that was sequenced in a study of beta chain features in type 1 diabetes. Expressed TCRB transcripts were sequenced because the entire RNA isolate underwent reverse transcription. Profiling relied on immunoSEQ multiplex PCR, and the TCRdb table lists in-frame clones only, not all of them. The table shows under 300,000 clones, with 25% to 30% occurring only once. Specimen: central memory CD4+ T cells from blood. These receptors originate from a young man in good health.

The rearrangement joins TRBV28 to TRBJ2-1, with D perhaps TRBD2 (6 bases). Germline assignment: CDR1 MDHEN and CDR2 SYDVKM. With 4 bases removed from V and 1 base from J, the gap between germline ends came to 11 bases. There are 15 residues in the CDR3. The CDR3 loop is CASSSDGSSYNEQFF. CDR3 DNA sequence: TGTGCCAGCAGTTCCGACGGGAGTTCCTACAATGAGCAGTTCTTC.

This clone occurred a few times. The chain combines TRBV30 with TRBJ1-1, with TRBD1 as a possible D gene (6 bases). This CDR3 contains 15 residues. Trimming shortened V by 0 bases and J by 1 base, and 12 bases separated the two germline ends. From germline, CDR1 is GTSNPN and CDR2 SVGIG (reference sequence). CDR3 coding DNA: TGTGCCTGGAGTGTTGGCCCGGGGGCGAACACTGAAGCTTTCTTT. Its translation is CAWSVGPGANTEAFF.

The table lists this clone with a few counts. The gene calls are TRBV5-1 and TRBJ2-7, with D perhaps matching TRBD2 (5 bases). CDR3 length: 13 residues. Germline CDR1 and CDR2: SGHRS and YFSETQ. Trimming left V 0 bases short and J 4 bases short, with 8 bases between. CDR3 bases: TGCGCCAGCAGCTTGGCGCCGGGATACGAGCAGTACTTC. It specifies CASSLAPGYEQYF. Complete variable domain (other parts from reference TRBV5-1 and TRBJ2-7): KAGVTQTPRYLIKTRGQQVTLSCSPISGHRSVSWYQQTPGQGLQFLFEYFSETQRNKGNFPGRFSGRQFSNSRSEMNVSTLELGDSALYLCASSLAPGYEQYFGPGTRLTVT.

The J gene is TRBJ2-7, the V gene TRBV19; a weak D match, TRBD2 (5 bases). CDR1 and CDR2 from the germline V gene are LNHDA and SQIVND (reference sequence). The ends were cut back, 6 bases at V and 2 bases at J, with 17 bases in the middle. This CDR3 has 15 amino acids. The chain's CDR3 is CASRAYGSDPYEQYF. DNA for the CDR3: TGTGCCAGTAGGGCGTACGGTAGCGATCCCTACGAGCAGTACTTC.

A few counts support this clone. The chain combines TRBV13 with TRBJ1-1; 8 positions match TRBD1. The trim removed 5 bases at V and 3 bases at J, leaving 5 bases unmatched. CDR3 length: 14 amino acids. Per germline, CDR1 PRHDT and CDR2 FYEKMQ (reference sequence). The CDR3 protein is CASSQGAGDTEAFF. As DNA, the CDR3 is TGTGCCAGCAGCCAGGGGGCTGGGGACACTGAAGCTTTCTTT. Together with reference TRBV13 and TRBJ1-1, the CDR3 gives the full variable domain: AAGVIQSPRHLIKEKRETATLKCYPIPRHDTVYWYQQGPGQDPQFLISFYEKMQSDKGSIPDRFSAQQFSDYHSELNMSSLELGDSALYFCASSQGAGDTEAFFGQGTRLTVV.

The chain combines TRBV10-2 with TRBJ1-3; D not resolved. Trimming stripped 0 bases from V and 2 bases from J, with 8 bases between. The germline CDR1 and CDR2 sequences are WSHSY and SAAADI. This CDR3 comprises 15 residues. Here the CDR3 reads CASSESSSTGNTIYF. For the CDR3, the DNA is TGCGCCAGCAGTGAGTCGTCCTCAACTGGAAACACCATATATTTT.

The V call is TRBV6-5, the J call TRBJ2-2; 7 positions match TRBD1. Looked up from germline, CDR1 is MNHEY and CDR2 is SVGAGI. Germline trimming cut 6 bases from V and 4 bases from J; bases unmatched to any gene: 8. The CDR3 totals 15 residues. CDR3 DNA sequence: TGTGCCAGCAGCCCGAGACAGGGTTTCACCGGGGAGCTGTTTTTT. Residues: CASSPRQGFTGELFF.

The gene calls are TRBV4-3 and TRBJ2-5, with a weak D call TRBD2 (7 bases). The CDR3 extends over 15 amino acids. V was shortened by 1 base and J by 5 bases, with 14 bases between the two germline ends. CDR1 is LGHNA, CDR2 YSLEER, per germline. CDR3 residues: CASSQGGGAWETQYF. The CDR3 coding sequence is TGCGCCAGCAGCCAAGGGGGGGGCGCATGGGAGACCCAGTACTTC.

This clone was counted a few times. The chain joins TRBV30 to TRBJ1-6; 7 positions agree with TRBD1. V shed 5 bases and J 7 bases; nucleotides not matched to a gene: 8. Germline CDR1 reads GTSNPN; CDR2 reads SVGIG (reference sequence). The CDR3 spans 14 residues. The CDR3 loop is CAWGLAGGNSPLHF. The DNA for the CDR3 is TGTGCCTGGGGATTGGCAGGGGGGAATTCACCCCTCCACTTT.

This clone has a handful of counts. The V and J genes are TRBV15 and TRBJ2-5, with 9 bases fitting TRBD2. The CDR3 covers 14 residues. J lost 4 bases, V lost 5 bases, and 5 bases had no gene match. Germline loops: CDR1 LNHNV, CDR2 YYDKDF (reference sequence). The CDR3 reads CATSLAGYGETQYF. DNA for the CDR3: TGTGCCACCAGCCTAGCGGGGTATGGAGAGACCCAGTACTTC.

The table lists this clone with a few counts. The J gene is TRBJ2-3, the V gene TRBV4-1; D is possibly TRBD1 or TRBD2 (6 bases each). This CDR3 contains 18 residues. From germline, CDR1 is MGHRA and CDR2 YSYEKL. With 3 bases removed from V and 6 bases from J, the gap between germline ends came to 25 bases. The CDR3 DNA is TGCGCCAGCAGCCAGGAAGGGGGGACTGGAACAATTTTCGATACGCAGTATTTT. This encodes CASSQEGGTGTIFDTQYF.

The chain carries TRBV29-1 and TRBJ1-1; D not certain. V lost 7 bases, J lost 0 bases, and 9 bases lay in between. The germline V gene has CDR1 SQVTM and CDR2 ANQGSEA. The CDR3 totals 12 residues. CDR3 loop: CSGVGMNTEAFF. As DNA, the CDR3 is TGCAGCGGCGTGGGCATGAACACTGAAGCTTTCTTT.

This clone was counted at least ten times. The chain couples TRBV7-2 to TRBJ2-7; 7 bases line up with TRBD1. V was clipped by 7 bases and J by 3 bases; unmatched bases: 9. Per the germline V gene, CDR1 is SGHTA and CDR2 is FQGNSA. The CDR3 extends over 14 amino acids. CDR3 residues: CASTPGGTDYEQYF. For the CDR3, the DNA is TGTGCCAGCACTCCAGGGGGTACCGACTACGAGCAGTACTTC.

The chain joins TRBV29-1 to TRBJ2-7; TRBD1 matches at 7 bases. The V and J ends lost 8 bases and 5 bases, in that order; junction bases with no gene match: 9. This CDR3 spans 12 amino acids. From germline, CDR1 is SQVTM and CDR2 ANQGSEA. As DNA, the CDR3 is TGCAGCTTCGGACAGGCCGGCGACGAGCAGTACTTC. Translation gives CSFGQAGDEQYF.

This clone was seen many times. J is TRBJ2-7 and V is TRBV7-9, with D uncertain. V dropped 1 base and J dropped 6 bases, with 10 bases sitting between them. The V gene's germline CDR1 is SEHNR and CDR2 FQNEAQ (reference sequence). The CDR3 contains 13 residues. The CDR3 region has the DNA TGTGCCAGCAGCTTAGAAGGAGCATTCGAGCAGTACTTC. Protein product: CASSLEGAFEQYF.

In regard to this clone: A much larger clone lies a single base off, so this may be a read error. V and J are TRBV13 and TRBJ2-6; D gene unclear. The CDR3 is made up of 13 amino acids. In germline, CDR1 is PRHDT, CDR2 FYEKMQ (reference sequence). Trimming removed 6 bases at V and 0 bases at J, with 3 bases between. CDR3 in amino acids: CASRGSGANVLTF. The CDR3 nucleotides read TGTGCCAGCAGGGGCTCTGGGGCCAACGTCCTGACTTTC.

The chain joins TRBV4-1 to TRBJ1-5; D is undetermined. Trimming cost V 1 base and J 2 bases, with 3 bases left between them. The germline V gene encodes CDR1 MGHRA and CDR2 YSYEKL. The CDR3 contains 13 residues. CDR3 DNA: TGCGCCAGCAGCCAAGTAGGCAATCAGCCCCAGCATTTT. This encodes CASSQVGNQPQHF.